Presented here are 17 T cell receptor beta chains from one specimen sequenced in a study of cytomegalovirus exposure and HLA in healthy donors. PCR involved 60 Vbeta and 13 Jbeta primers. Clones were read by immunoSEQ multiplex PCR, and TCRdb kept only the in-frame ones, dropping some. The sample shows about 140,000 clones, roughly 78% of them seen only once. Sequencing was performed on PBMCs. The receptor source for this set is a man between 35 and 55 years old in good health and CMV-seropositive.

The chain uses TRBV19 and TRBJ2-2, with a weak D call TRBD2 (6 bases). Trimming removed 8 bases at V and 1 base at J, with 11 bases between. CDR3 length: 14 residues. Germline V CDR1 and CDR2: LNHDA, SQIVND (reference sequence). In DNA form, the CDR3 reads TGTGCCAGTCTGGGACTGCGGAACACCGGGGAGCTGTTTTTT. The encoded protein is CASLGLRNTGELFF.

V and J are TRBV30 and TRBJ2-7; 15 nucleotides line up with TRBD2. The CDR3 extends over 15 amino acids. J gave up 2 bases and V 3 bases, and 2 bases lay outside the gene matches. CDR1 is GTSNPN and CDR2 is SVGIG in the germline V gene (reference sequence). The CDR3 loop reads CAWRGLAGGTYEQYF. DNA of the CDR3: TGTGCCTGGAGAGGACTAGCGGGAGGGACCTACGAGCAGTACTTC. The full variable domain, its missing parts supplied by reference TRBV30 and TRBJ2-7, is SQTIHQWPATLVQPVGSPLSLECTVEGTSNPNLYWYRQAAGRGLQLLFYSVGIGQISSEVPQNLSASRPQDRQFILSSKKLLLSDSGFYLCAWRGLAGGTYEQYFGPGTRLTVT.

V is TRBV19 and J is TRBJ2-1, with 8 bases identical to TRBD1. The CDR3 spans 15 residues. Germline V gives CDR1 LNHDA, CDR2 SQIVND (reference sequence). The V segment lost 3 bases and the J segment 4 bases; nucleotides outside the gene matches: 5. CDR3 DNA: TGTGCCAGTAGTATTAGACAGGGGCCTTACAATGAGCAGTTCTTC. As protein: CASSIRQGPYNEQFF.

The chain recombines TRBV5-4 with TRBJ2-5; D is perhaps TRBD1 (9 bases). Germline loops: CDR1 SGHNT, CDR2 YYREEE (reference sequence). The V end was cut by 4 bases, the J end by 2 bases, with 15 bases between. CDR3 length: 15 amino acids. In DNA form, the CDR3 reads TGTGCCAGCAGCCGGGGGGGACAGGGACAAGAGACCCAGTACTTC. It is translated as CASSRGGQGQETQYF.

The rearrangement joins TRBV6-5 to TRBJ2-7; tentatively, D is TRBD2 (5 bases). The CDR3 has 13 residues. V was shortened by 6 bases and J by 6 bases, with 15 bases between the two germline ends. CDR1 is MNHEY and CDR2 is SVGAGI in the germline V gene. The CDR3 DNA reads TGTGCCAGCAGACCTCCTTGGGCGGGCGAGCAGTACTTC. It is translated as CASRPPWAGEQYF.

In nucleotides, the CDR3 is TGCGCCAGCAGCCCACAAAGCACAGATACGCAGTATTTT. It encodes CASSPQSTDTQYF. This chain connects TRBV5-1 to TRBJ2-3; D gene uncertain. With 4 bases removed from V and 0 bases from J, the gap between germline ends came to 6 bases. The CDR3 consists of 13 residues. Germline-derived CDR1 and CDR2 are SGHRS and YFSETQ.

The chain couples TRBV7-8 to TRBJ1-6; the match to TRBD1 covers 9 bases. Germline CDR1 SGHVS, CDR2 FQNEAQ. This CDR3 contains 15 residues. With 5 bases clipped from V and 10 bases from J, the junction kept 9 bases outside the gene matches. CDR3 DNA: TGTGCCAGCAGCACCCCCGGGACAGGGAACTCACCCCTCCACTTT. Encoded protein: CASSTPGTGNSPLHF.

This chain uses TRBV11-2 with TRBJ2-7; 7 nucleotides agree with TRBD2. Germline V gives CDR1 SGHAT, CDR2 FQNNGV. J lost 3 bases, V lost 0 bases, and 5 bases had no gene match. The CDR3 totals 15 residues. CDR3: CASSLDGIAGYEQYF. The CDR3 region has the DNA TGTGCCAGCAGCTTAGACGGAATAGCGGGCTACGAGCAGTACTTC.

This rearrangement joins TRBV5-1 to TRBJ2-1; 9 bases are a match to TRBD2. Germline CDR1 and CDR2: SGHRS and YFSETQ. The CDR3 runs to 16 residues. The junction had 5 bases not matched to a gene; V was cut back by 4 bases and J by 0 bases. CDR3 sequence: CASSGGSGSSYNEQFF. CDR3 bases: TGCGCCAGCAGCGGCGGTAGCGGGAGCTCCTACAATGAGCAGTTCTTC. Combining the CDR3 with reference TRBV5-1 and TRBJ2-1 gives the whole variable domain KAGVTQTPRYLIKTRGQQVTLSCSPISGHRSVSWYQQTPGQGLQFLFEYFSETQRNKGNFPGRFSGRQFSNSRSEMNVSTLELGDSALYLCASSGGSGSSYNEQFFGPGTRLTVL.

The V call is TRBV6-1, the J call TRBJ2-2; 11 positions agree with TRBD1. Germline CDR1 and CDR2: MNHNS and SASEGT. V lost 3 bases to trimming and J lost 5 bases; unmatched junction nucleotides: 11. This CDR3 is built from 18 residues. The CDR3 nucleotides are TGTGCCAGCAGTGACCCCCGGACAGGGGGCACCTCAACCGGGGAGCTGTTTTTT. It specifies CASSDPRTGGTSTGELFF.

The chain carries TRBV5-1 and TRBJ2-4; 7 nucleotides line up with TRBD1. Germline V gene lookup returns CDR1 SGHRS and CDR2 YFSETQ. V shed 4 bases, J shed 4 bases, and the junction held 2 bases outside the gene matches. This CDR3 is built from 13 residues. The CDR3 DNA reads as TGCGCCAGCAGCGACAGGGTTAAAAACATTCAGTACTTC. It is translated as CASSDRVKNIQYF.

This rearrangement joins TRBV11-2 to TRBJ2-3; D perhaps matches TRBD1 (6 bases). Trimming pared 6 bases from V and 1 base from J, leaving 14 bases between. This CDR3 spans 15 amino acids. Germline V gene sequence: CDR1 SGHAT, CDR2 FQNNGV. CDR3 in DNA: TGTGCCAGCAGTTACTTACAGGGTCGCACAGATACGCAGTATTTT. Protein product: CASSYLQGRTDTQYF.

J is TRBJ2-7 and V is TRBV7-9, with D perhaps TRBD1 (6 bases). The V gene lost 5 bases and the J gene lost 2 bases, with 16 bases spanning the gap. Per germline, CDR1 SEHNR and CDR2 FQNEAQ (reference sequence). The CDR3 has 15 amino acids. CDR3 amino acids: CASSIRGGGPYEQYF. In DNA form, the CDR3 reads TGTGCCAGCAGCATTAGAGGTGGGGGCCCCTACGAGCAGTACTTC.

The chain carries TRBV7-8 and TRBJ2-3; TRBD1 matches at 7 bases. Trimming cost V 5 bases and J 2 bases; bases outside gene matches: 13. Germline V lookup: CDR1 SGHVS, CDR2 FQNEAQ. This CDR3 spans 17 amino acids. The CDR3 nucleotides read TGTGCCAGCAGCGTTACCGGGACAGTACACAACACAGATACGCAGTATTTT. Translated, it gives CASSVTGTVHNTDTQYF.

This chain connects TRBV4-1 to TRBJ1-4; D possibly corresponds to TRBD1 (6 bases). This CDR3 spans 15 amino acids. The V end was cut by 3 bases, the J end by 6 bases, with 14 bases between. Germline loops: CDR1 MGHRA, CDR2 YSYEKL. The CDR3 loop reads CASSHLTGGYEKLFF. CDR3 coding DNA: TGCGCCAGCAGCCACCTGACAGGAGGTTATGAAAAACTGTTTTTT.

V and J are TRBV19 and TRBJ1-1; tentatively, D is TRBD1 (5 bases). CDR3 length: 13 residues. Germline V CDR1 and CDR2: LNHDA, SQIVND (reference sequence). The V end was cut by 8 bases, the J end by 4 bases, with 14 bases between. The CDR3 DNA reads as TGTGCCAGTTCAGAAGGGAGGGGCACTGAAGCTTTCTTT. Amino acids: CASSEGRGTEAFF.

The chain has TRBV5-1 and TRBJ1-4; TRBD1 is a possible D gene (5 bases). Germline CDR1 is SGHRS and CDR2 is YFSETQ. Trimming cost V 0 bases and J 7 bases, with 16 bases left between them. The CDR3 runs 16 residues. Written as DNA, the CDR3 is TGCGCCAGCAGCTTGGTAATTGGGGCAATCGGTGAAAAACTGTTTTTT. Translation gives CASSLVIGAIGEKLFF.